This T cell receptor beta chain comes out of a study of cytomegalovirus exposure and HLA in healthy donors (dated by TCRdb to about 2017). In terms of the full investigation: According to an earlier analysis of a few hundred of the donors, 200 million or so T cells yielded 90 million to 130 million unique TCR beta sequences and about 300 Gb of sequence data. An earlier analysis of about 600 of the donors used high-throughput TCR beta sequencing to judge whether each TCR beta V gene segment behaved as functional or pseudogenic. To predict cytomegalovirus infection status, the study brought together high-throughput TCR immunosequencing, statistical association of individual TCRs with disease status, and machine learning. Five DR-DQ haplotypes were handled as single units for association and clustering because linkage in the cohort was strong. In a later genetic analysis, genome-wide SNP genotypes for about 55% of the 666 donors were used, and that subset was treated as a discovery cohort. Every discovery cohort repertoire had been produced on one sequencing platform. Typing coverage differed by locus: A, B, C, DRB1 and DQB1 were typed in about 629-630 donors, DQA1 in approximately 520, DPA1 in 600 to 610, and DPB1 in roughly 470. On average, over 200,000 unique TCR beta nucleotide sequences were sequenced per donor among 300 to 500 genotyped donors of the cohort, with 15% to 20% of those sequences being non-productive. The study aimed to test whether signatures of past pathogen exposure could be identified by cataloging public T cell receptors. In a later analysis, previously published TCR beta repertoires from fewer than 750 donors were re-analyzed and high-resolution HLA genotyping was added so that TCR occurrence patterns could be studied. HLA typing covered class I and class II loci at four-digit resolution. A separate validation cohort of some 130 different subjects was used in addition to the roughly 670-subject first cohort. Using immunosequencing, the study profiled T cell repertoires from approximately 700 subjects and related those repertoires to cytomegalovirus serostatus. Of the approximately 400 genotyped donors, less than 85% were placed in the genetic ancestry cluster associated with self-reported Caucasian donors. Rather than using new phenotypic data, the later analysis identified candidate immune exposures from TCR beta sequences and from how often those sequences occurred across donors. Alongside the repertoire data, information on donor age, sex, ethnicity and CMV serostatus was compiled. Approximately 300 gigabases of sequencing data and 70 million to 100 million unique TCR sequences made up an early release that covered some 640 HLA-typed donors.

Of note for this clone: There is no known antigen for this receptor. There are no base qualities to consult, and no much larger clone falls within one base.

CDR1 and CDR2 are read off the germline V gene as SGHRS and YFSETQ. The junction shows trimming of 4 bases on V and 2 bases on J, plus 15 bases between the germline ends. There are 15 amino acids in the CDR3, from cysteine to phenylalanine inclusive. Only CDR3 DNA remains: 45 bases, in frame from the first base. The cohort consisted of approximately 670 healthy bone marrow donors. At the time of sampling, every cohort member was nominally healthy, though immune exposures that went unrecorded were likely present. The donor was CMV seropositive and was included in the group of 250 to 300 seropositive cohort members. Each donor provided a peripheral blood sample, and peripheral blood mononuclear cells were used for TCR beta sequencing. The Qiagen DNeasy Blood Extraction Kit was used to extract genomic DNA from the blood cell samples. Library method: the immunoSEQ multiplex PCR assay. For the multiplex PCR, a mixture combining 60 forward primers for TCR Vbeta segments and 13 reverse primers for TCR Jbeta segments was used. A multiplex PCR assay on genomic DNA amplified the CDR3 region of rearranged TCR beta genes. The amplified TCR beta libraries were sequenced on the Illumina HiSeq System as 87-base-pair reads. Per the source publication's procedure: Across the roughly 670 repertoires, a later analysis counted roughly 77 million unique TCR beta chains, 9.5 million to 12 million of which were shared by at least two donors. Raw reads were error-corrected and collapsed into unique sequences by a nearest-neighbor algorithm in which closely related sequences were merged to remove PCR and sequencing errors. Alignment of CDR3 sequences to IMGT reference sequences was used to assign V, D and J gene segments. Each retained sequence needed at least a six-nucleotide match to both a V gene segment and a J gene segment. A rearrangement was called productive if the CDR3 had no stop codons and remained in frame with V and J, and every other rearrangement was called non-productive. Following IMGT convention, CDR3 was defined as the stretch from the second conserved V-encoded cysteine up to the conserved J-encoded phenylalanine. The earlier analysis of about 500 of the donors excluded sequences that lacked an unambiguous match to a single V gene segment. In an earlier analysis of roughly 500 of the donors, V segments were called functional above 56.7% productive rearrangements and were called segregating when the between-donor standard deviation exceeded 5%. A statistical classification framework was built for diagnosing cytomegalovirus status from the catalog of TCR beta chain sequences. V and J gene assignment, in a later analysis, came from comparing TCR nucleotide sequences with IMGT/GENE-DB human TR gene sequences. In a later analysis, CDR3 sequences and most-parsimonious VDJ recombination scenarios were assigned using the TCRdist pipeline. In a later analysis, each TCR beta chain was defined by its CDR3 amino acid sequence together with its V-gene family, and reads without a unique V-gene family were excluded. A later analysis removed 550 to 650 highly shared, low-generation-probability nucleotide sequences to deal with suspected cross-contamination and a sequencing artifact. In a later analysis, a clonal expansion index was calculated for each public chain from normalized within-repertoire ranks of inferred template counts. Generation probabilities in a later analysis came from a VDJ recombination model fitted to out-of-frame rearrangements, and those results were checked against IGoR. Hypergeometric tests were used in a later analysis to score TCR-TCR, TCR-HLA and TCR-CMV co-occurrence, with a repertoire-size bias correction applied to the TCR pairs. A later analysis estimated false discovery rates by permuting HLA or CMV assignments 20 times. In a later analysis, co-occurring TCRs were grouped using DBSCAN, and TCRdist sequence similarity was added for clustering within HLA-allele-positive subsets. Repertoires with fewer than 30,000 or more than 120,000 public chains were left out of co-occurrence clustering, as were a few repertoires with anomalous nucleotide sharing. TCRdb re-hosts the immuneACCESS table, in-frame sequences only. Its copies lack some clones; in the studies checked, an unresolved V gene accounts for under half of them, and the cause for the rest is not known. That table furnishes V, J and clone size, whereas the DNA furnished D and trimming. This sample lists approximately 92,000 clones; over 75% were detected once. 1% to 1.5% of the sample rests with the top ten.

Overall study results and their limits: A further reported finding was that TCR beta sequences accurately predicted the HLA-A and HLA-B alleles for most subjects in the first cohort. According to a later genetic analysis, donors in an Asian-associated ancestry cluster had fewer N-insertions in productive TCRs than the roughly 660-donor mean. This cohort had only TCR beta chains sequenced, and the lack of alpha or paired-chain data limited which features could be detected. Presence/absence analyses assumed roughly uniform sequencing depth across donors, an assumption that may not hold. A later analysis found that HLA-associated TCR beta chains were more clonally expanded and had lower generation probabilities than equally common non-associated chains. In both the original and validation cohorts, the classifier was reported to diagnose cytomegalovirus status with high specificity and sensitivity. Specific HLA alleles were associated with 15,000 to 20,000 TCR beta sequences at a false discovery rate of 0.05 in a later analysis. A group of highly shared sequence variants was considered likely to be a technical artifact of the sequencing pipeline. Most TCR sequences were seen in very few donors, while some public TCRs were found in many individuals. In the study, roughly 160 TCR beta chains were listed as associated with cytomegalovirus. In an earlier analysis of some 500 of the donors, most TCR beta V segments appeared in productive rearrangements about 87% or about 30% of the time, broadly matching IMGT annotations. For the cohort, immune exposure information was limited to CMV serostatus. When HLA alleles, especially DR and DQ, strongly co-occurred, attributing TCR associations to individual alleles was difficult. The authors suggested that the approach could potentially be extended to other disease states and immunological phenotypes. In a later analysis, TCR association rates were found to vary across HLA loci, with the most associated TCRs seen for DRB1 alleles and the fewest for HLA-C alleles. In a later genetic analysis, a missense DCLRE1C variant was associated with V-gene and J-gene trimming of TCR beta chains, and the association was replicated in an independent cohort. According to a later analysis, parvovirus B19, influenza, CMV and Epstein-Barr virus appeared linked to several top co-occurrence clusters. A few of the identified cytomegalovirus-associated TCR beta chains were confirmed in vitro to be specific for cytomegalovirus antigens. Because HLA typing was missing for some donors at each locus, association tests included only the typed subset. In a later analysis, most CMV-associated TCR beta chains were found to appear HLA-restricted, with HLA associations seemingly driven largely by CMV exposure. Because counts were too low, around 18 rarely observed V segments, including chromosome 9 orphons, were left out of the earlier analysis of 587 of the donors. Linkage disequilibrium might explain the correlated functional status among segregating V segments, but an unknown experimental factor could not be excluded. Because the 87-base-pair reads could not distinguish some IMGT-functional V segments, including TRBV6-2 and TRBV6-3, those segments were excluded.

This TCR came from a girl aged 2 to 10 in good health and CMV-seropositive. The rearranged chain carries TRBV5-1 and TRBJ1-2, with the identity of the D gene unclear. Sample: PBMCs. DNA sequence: TGCGCCAGCAGCGGGAGTTGGGTGGGCAACTATGGCTACACCTTC. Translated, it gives CASSGSWVGNYGYTF. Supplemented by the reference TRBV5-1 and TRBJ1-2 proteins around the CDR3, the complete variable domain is KAGVTQTPRYLIKTRGQQVTLSCSPISGHRSVSWYQQTPGQGLQFLFEYFSETQRNKGNFPGRFSGRQFSNSRSEMNVSTLELGDSALYLCASSGSWVGNYGYTFGSGTRLTVV.